Presented here are 31 T cell receptor beta chains from one specimen sequenced in a study of technical replicates of blood from several donors. Assay: immunoSEQ multiplex PCR; the TCRdb copy retains only in-frame clones and omits some. The data show some 80,000 clones, 95% to 97% seen once. Sample: T cells isolated from PBMCs. Receptors originate from a human donor in good health.

The genes are TRBV5-8 and TRBJ1-5; no reliable D call. Trimming pared 5 bases from V and 6 bases from J, leaving 12 bases between. This CDR3 is 13 amino acids long. The germline CDR1 and CDR2 sequences are SGHTS and YDEGEE. In DNA, the CDR3 is TGTGCCAGCAGACCCGAGGGTTTTCAGCCCCAGCATTTT. This encodes CASRPEGFQPQHF.

The V gene is TRBV11-2, the J gene TRBJ2-2, with D uncertain. Germline V gives CDR1 SGHAT, CDR2 FQNNGV. The CDR3 has 14 amino acids. The V gene lost 4 bases and the J gene lost 1 base, with 7 bases spanning the gap. CDR3 residues: CASSSVQNTGELFF. As DNA, the CDR3 is TGTGCCAGCAGCTCGGTTCAGAACACCGGGGAGCTGTTTTTT.

The chain has TRBV28 and TRBJ2-7, with D maybe TRBD2 (6 bases). V lost 3 bases to trimming and J lost 6 bases, with 15 bases between them. Germline values: CDR1 MDHEN, CDR2 SYDVKM. The CDR3 extends over 14 amino acids. In DNA, the CDR3 is TGTGCCAGCAGTTTGGTTGCGGGAACTAGCGAGCAGTACTTC. Translated: CASSLVAGTSEQYF.

The gene calls are TRBV27 and TRBJ2-1; TRBD1 aligns across 7 bases. Germline CDR1 is MNHEY and CDR2 is SMNVEV (reference sequence). The CDR3 is made up of 15 amino acids. V shed 4 bases, J shed 5 bases, and the junction held 8 bases outside the gene matches. The CDR3 DNA reads TGTGCCAGCAGTTCCCGGGACAGAATAAACAATGAGCAGTTCTTC. Encoded protein: CASSSRDRINNEQFF.

The chain recombines TRBV6-5 with TRBJ2-5; 7 nucleotides match TRBD2. After removal of 6 bases from V and 7 bases from J, the junction contained 8 bases not matched to a gene. Germline V CDR1 and CDR2: MNHEY, SVGAGI. This CDR3 region has 13 residues. The CDR3 DNA sequence: TGTGCCAGCAGCCGGACTAGGAGAGTGACCCAGTACTTC. Protein product: CASSRTRRVTQYF.

The chain couples TRBV10-2 to TRBJ1-5, with 7 bases lining up with TRBD1. The CDR3 length is 16 residues. The J segment lost 0 bases and the V segment lost 6 bases, leaving 8 bases of the junction unmatched. Germline loops: CDR1 WSHSY, CDR2 SAAADI. CDR3 in amino acids: CASSEGTAYSNQPQHF. CDR3 coding DNA: TGCGCCAGCAGCGAAGGGACAGCATATAGCAATCAGCCCCAGCATTTT.

The V call is TRBV4-1, the J call TRBJ1-1; the match to TRBD1 covers 7 bases. This CDR3 is 19 amino acids long. Trimming took 3 bases from V and 3 from J; bases not matched to a gene: 19. Germline V lookup: CDR1 MGHRA, CDR2 YSYEKL. CDR3 in DNA: TGCGCCAGCAGCCAGCGACAGGGAACCCAAAAAGGGAGTTACACTGAAGCTTTCTTT. It specifies CASSQRQGTQKGSYTEAFF.

The J gene is TRBJ2-7, the V gene TRBV6-1, with 8 nucleotides matching TRBD2. This CDR3 is built from 15 residues. V shed 0 bases, J shed 8 bases, and the junction held 9 bases outside the gene matches. The germline V gene encodes CDR1 MNHNS and CDR2 SASEGT. The CDR3 coding sequence is TGTGCCAGCAGTGAAGCTCCAATGAGCGGGAGCCAGCAGTACTTC. Protein product: CASSEAPMSGSQQYF.

This chain joins TRBV18 and TRBJ2-3; 9 bases line up with TRBD2. This CDR3 contains 14 residues. CDR1 and CDR2 from the germline V gene are KGHSH and LQKENI. Germline trimming cut 3 bases from V and 2 bases from J; bases unmatched to any gene: 0. DNA of the CDR3: TGTGCCAGCTCACCGGGACTAGCCACAGATACGCAGTATTTT. The encoded protein is CASSPGLATDTQYF.

Points on this clone: Its ends do not fully match the called genes, so a read error is possible. The gene calls are TRBV7-7 and TRBJ2-1, with D perhaps TRBD1 or TRBD2 (6 bases each). The CDR3 extends over 13 amino acids. The germline gives CDR1 SSHAT, CDR2 FNYEAQ (reference sequence). For the CDR3, the DNA is TGTGCTAGCAGCATAGGGGGAGGCTATGAGCAGTTCTTC. Its translation is CASSIGGGYEQFF.

This chain links TRBV28 with TRBJ1-2; D gene unclear. Germline assignment: CDR1 MDHEN and CDR2 SYDVKM. The CDR3 has 15 amino acids. Trimming cost V 2 bases and J 4 bases, with 14 bases left between them. CDR3: CASSLGLAEVYGYTF. The CDR3 DNA follows: TGTGCCAGCAGTTTAGGTCTGGCTGAGGTCTATGGCTACACCTTC.

As concerns this clone: The sample contains more than one DNA sequence encoding this CDR3. J is TRBJ2-1 and V is TRBV7-9; 13 nucleotides match TRBD2. The CDR3 runs to 15 residues. J gave up 9 bases and V 4 bases, and 6 bases lay outside the gene matches. Germline loops: CDR1 SEHNR, CDR2 FQNEAQ (reference sequence). This CDR3 reads CASSSRLAGGGEQFF. CDR3 nucleotides: TGTGCCAGCAGCTCCCGACTAGCGGGAGGAGGTGAGCAGTTCTTC.

The chain is built from TRBV7-9 and TRBJ1-2, with D unclear. CDR1 is SEHNR, CDR2 FQNEAQ, per germline (reference sequence). Trimming took off 3 bases at V and 6 bases at J, with 17 bases between the two ends. The CDR3 has 15 amino acids. The CDR3 loop is CASSFRGGELDGYTF. The DNA of the CDR3 is TGTGCCAGCAGCTTTCGTGGAGGAGAGTTGGATGGCTACACCTTC.

This chain connects TRBV27 to TRBJ2-7, with 10 positions matching TRBD1. The V segment lost 6 bases and the J segment 6 bases; nucleotides outside the gene matches: 11. The CDR3 spans 15 residues. Germline V gene lookup returns CDR1 MNHEY and CDR2 SMNVEV (reference sequence). The CDR3 nucleotides are TGTGCCAGCAGCGCTGTGGGGACAGGGGTTCGCGAGCAGTACTTC. Translating gives CASSAVGTGVREQYF.

This rearrangement joins TRBV19 to TRBJ1-5; no clear D gene. Germline CDR1 LNHDA, CDR2 SQIVND (reference sequence). The length of the CDR3 is 14 residues. V dropped 0 bases and J dropped 6 bases, with 9 bases sitting between them. CDR3 amino acids: CASSIDPWLQPQHF. In DNA, the CDR3 is TGTGCCAGTAGTATAGATCCGTGGCTTCAGCCCCAGCATTTT.

The chain carries TRBV13 and TRBJ2-2; TRBD2 agrees at 10 bases. Germline V gene sequence: CDR1 PRHDT, CDR2 FYEKMQ (reference sequence). V shed 3 bases and J 6 bases; nucleotides not matched to a gene: 4. The CDR3 is made up of 15 amino acids. The CDR3 reads CASSFSAGGSGELFF. In DNA, the CDR3 is TGTGCCAGCAGCTTTTCAGCGGGAGGGTCCGGGGAGCTGTTTTTT.

The rearrangement joins TRBV9 to TRBJ1-1; D uncertain. The length of the CDR3 is 14 residues. Trimming shortened V by 0 bases and J by 1 base, and 7 bases separated the two germline ends. Germline CDR1 SGDLS, CDR2 YYNGEE. The CDR3 here is CASSVGFQNTEAFF. DNA of the CDR3: TGTGCCAGCAGCGTAGGTTTCCAGAACACTGAAGCTTTCTTT.

This clone is a singleton in its sample. V and J are TRBV30 and TRBJ1-1; 10 positions agree with TRBD1. J lost 5 bases, V lost 2 bases, and 5 bases had no gene match. CDR1 and CDR2 (germline): GTSNPN, SVGIG (reference sequence). The CDR3 covers 14 residues. The CDR3 coding sequence is TGTGCCTGGAGTCCGGGACAGGGGATGACTGAAGCTTTCTTT. This codes for CAWSPGQGMTEAFF.

This clone was picked up one time. This sequence joins TRBV29-1 and TRBJ2-5; 11 nucleotides match TRBD1. The CDR3 has 14 amino acids. Germline trimming cut 6 bases from V and 4 bases from J; bases unmatched to any gene: 7. Germline CDR1 is SQVTM and CDR2 is ANQGSEA. This CDR3 is CSVGRTGGRETQYF. The CDR3 DNA sequence: TGCAGCGTGGGAAGGACAGGGGGCCGAGAGACCCAGTACTTC.

This chain connects TRBV2 to TRBJ2-7; TRBD2 matches 7 bases. Germline V lookup: CDR1 SNHLY, CDR2 FYNNEI. V was pared by 3 bases and J by 3 bases, with 2 bases of the junction left unmatched. This CDR3 contains 13 residues. CDR3 residues: CASSEGLFYEQYF. For the CDR3, the DNA is TGTGCCAGCAGTGAGGGACTATTCTACGAGCAGTACTTC.

This rearrangement joins TRBV9 to TRBJ1-2; tentative D call: TRBD1 (5 bases). V dropped 0 bases and J dropped 7 bases, with 16 bases sitting between them. Germline loops: CDR1 SGDLS, CDR2 YYNGEE. The CDR3 consists of 15 residues. The CDR3 reads CASSVVGGSVSGYTF. The CDR3 DNA sequence: TGTGCCAGCAGCGTAGTGGGGGGTAGTGTTAGTGGCTACACCTTC.

This chain links TRBV7-9 with TRBJ1-2; no reliable D call. Trimming stripped 1 base from V and 6 bases from J, with 9 bases between. Germline V gene data show CDR1 as SEHNR and CDR2 as FQNEAQ (reference sequence). CDR3 size: 13 residues. CDR3 protein: CASSLGLHHGYTF. The CDR3 DNA follows: TGTGCCAGCAGCTTAGGACTTCATCATGGCTACACCTTC. Supplemented by reference TRBV7-9 and TRBJ1-2, the full variable domain reads DTGVSQNPRHKITKRGQNVTFRCDPISEHNRLYWYRQTLGQGPEFLTYFQNEAQLEKSRLLSDRFSAERPKGSFSTLEIQRTEQGDSAMYLCASSLGLHHGYTFGSGTRLTVV.

A word on this clone: Other nucleotide sequences from this sample produce the same CDR3. The rearrangement joins TRBV6-5 to TRBJ1-1; D call uncertain. V was shortened by 9 bases and J by 1 base, with 12 bases between the two germline ends. CDR1 is MNHEY, CDR2 SVGAGI, per germline. The CDR3 extends over 13 amino acids. CDR3: CASSPVKNTEAFF. As DNA, the CDR3 is TGTGCCAGTAGCCCGGTTAAGAACACTGAAGCTTTCTTT.

This clone came up a few times. This chain connects TRBV6-4 to TRBJ1-2, with 10 bases lining up with TRBD1. CDR1 is MRHNA and CDR2 is SNTAGT in the germline V gene. The V and J ends lost 0 bases and 8 bases, in that order; junction bases with no gene match: 3. The CDR3 consists of 14 residues. The CDR3 reads CASSDSDRGQGYTF. The CDR3 DNA follows: TGTGCCAGCAGTGACTCTGACAGGGGGCAGGGCTACACCTTC.

This chain links TRBV6-1 with TRBJ2-7; 9 positions match TRBD2. Germline-derived CDR1 and CDR2 are MNHNS and SASEGT. The CDR3 sequence is 13 residues long. The V segment lost 10 bases and the J segment 7 bases; nucleotides outside the gene matches: 11. CDR3 nucleotides: TGTGCCATTTCGTATAGCGGGAGTGGTGAGCAGTACTTC. Amino acid sequence: CAISYSGSGEQYF.

The genes are TRBV19 and TRBJ2-6; 8 nucleotides agree with TRBD1. Losses at the gene ends were 3 bases for V and 0 bases for J; bases not matched to a gene: 10. This CDR3 has 19 residues. Germline V CDR1 and CDR2: LNHDA, SQIVND (reference sequence). The CDR3 DNA is TGTGCCAGTAGTATGACCTTGGACAGGGCTAGCTCTGGGGCCAACGTCCTGACTTTC. As protein: CASSMTLDRASSGANVLTF.

The rearrangement joins TRBV7-9 to TRBJ2-1, with 13 nucleotides matching TRBD2. The germline gives CDR1 SEHNR, CDR2 FQNEAQ (reference sequence). V lost 3 bases to trimming and J lost 9 bases; unmatched junction nucleotides: 5. This CDR3 region has 15 residues. The CDR3: CASSFTSGRAGEQFF. DNA of the CDR3: TGTGCCAGCAGCTTCACTAGCGGGAGGGCCGGTGAGCAGTTCTTC.

V gene TRBV6-5 combines with J gene TRBJ2-1, with 10 bases that match TRBD2. The CDR3 length is 15 residues. The V segment lost 10 bases and the J segment 8 bases; nucleotides outside the gene matches: 14. Germline lookup yields CDR1 MNHEY and CDR2 SVGAGI. The CDR3 region is CATSTTSGITDEQFF. In DNA, the CDR3 is TGTGCCACCTCGACTACTAGCGGGATCACCGATGAGCAGTTCTTC.

This chain connects TRBV19 to TRBJ2-2, with TRBD1 matching over 8 bases. Germline V gene lookup returns CDR1 LNHDA and CDR2 SQIVND (reference sequence). The CDR3 loop spans 17 amino acids. V was pared by 1 base and J by 2 bases, with 6 bases of the junction left unmatched. DNA of the CDR3: TGTGCCAGTAGTATAGGCCGGACAGGGTCAAACACCGGGGAGCTGTTTTTT. This gives the protein CASSIGRTGSNTGELFF.

V and J are TRBV5-6 and TRBJ1-1; 8 positions match TRBD1. Trimming took 3 bases from V and 5 from J; bases not matched to a gene: 9. This CDR3 has 15 amino acids. CDR1 is SGHDT, CDR2 YYEEEE, per germline. For the CDR3, the DNA is TGTGCCAGCAGCTACCAACAGGGGGGAAGAACTGAAGCTTTCTTT. Translating gives CASSYQQGGRTEAFF.

The chain has TRBV10-3 and TRBJ1-4; weak D call: TRBD1 (6 bases). This CDR3 has 13 residues. V lost 3 bases to trimming and J lost 15 bases, with 17 bases between them. From germline, CDR1 is ENHRY and CDR2 SYGVKD. The DNA of the CDR3 is TGTGCCATCAGTGAACTGCTTAGGGGGAGGGTGTTTTTT. This gives the protein CAISELLRGRVFF.